A selection of T cell receptor beta chains follows, all from one sample in a study of Graves' ophthalmopathy and Graves' hyperthyroidism. Via MiXCR, TCRdb re-called the multiplex PCR reads, giving one row per CDR3 protein. The sample lists nearly 400,000 distinct CDR3 sequences, approximately 16% occurring once. Sequencing used peripheral blood. Receptor source: a woman under 30 with Graves' ophthalmopathy. The CDR3 runs from the conserved cysteine through the conserved F or W. The D gene is left open where the match is weak. Clone size appears in some rows only: once, few, many, or a class for an expanded clone.

few	TRBD2	TRBV5-1	15	TRBJ2-7	CASSRVAGEGGEQYF	TGCGCCAGCAGCCGCGTAGCGGGAGAGGGAGGGGAGCAGTACTTC
many	.	TRBV6-2/TRBV6-3	14	TRBJ2-2	CASSYIVRAGELFF	TGTGCCAGCAGTTACATTGTCCGAGCCGGGGAGCTGTTTTTT
.	TRBD1	TRBV7-3	15	TRBJ2-5	CASSMTGGSRETQYF	TGTGCCAGCAGTATGACAGGGGGCTCCCGGGAGACCCAGTACTTC
many	.	TRBV20-1	14	TRBJ2-7	CSAMAGSLTYEQYF	TGCAGTGCCATGGCAGGGAGCTTAACCTACGAGCAGTACTTC
many	.	TRBV20-1	14	TRBJ1-1	CSAPDRRSYTEAFF	TGCAGTGCCCCAGACAGAAGATCATACACTGAAGCTTTCTTT
.	.	TRBV11-2	15	TRBJ1-5	CASSLEGRVDQPQHF	TGTGCCAGCAGCTTAGAGGGCAGGGTAGATCAGCCCCAGCATTTT
many	.	TRBV19	14	TRBJ2-7	CASSQTGMVYEQYF	TGTGCCAGTAGTCAAACAGGTATGGTTTACGAGCAGTACTTC
many	.	TRBV11-2	16	TRBJ2-2	CASSLDIAAGTGELFF	TGTGCCAGCAGCTTAGACATAGCGGCGGGCACCGGGGAGCTGTTTTTT
many	TRBD1	TRBV9	16	TRBJ2-5	CASSVGGGQVGETQYF	TGTGCCAGCAGCGTAGGAGGGGGACAGGTAGGAGAGACCCAGTACTTC
many	.	TRBV28	15	TRBJ2-7	CASSPSLGSSYEQYF	TGTGCCAGCAGCCCCAGTTTAGGGAGCTCCTACGAGCAGTACTTC
many	TRBD1	TRBV27	15	TRBJ1-1	CASRVYEGQGSEAFF	TGTGCCAGCAGGGTATACGAGGGACAGGGGTCTGAAGCTTTCTTT
.	.	TRBV2	14	TRBJ2-5	CATSEGEVRETQYF	TGTGCCACCAGTGAAGGAGAGGTTCGGGAGACCCAGTACTTC
few	.	TRBV12-3/TRBV12-4	13	TRBJ1-1	CASSLAINTEAFF	TGTGCCAGCAGTTTAGCTATAAATACTGAAGCTTTCTTT
many	.	TRBV6-2/TRBV6-3	13	TRBJ2-2	CASKELNTGELFF	TGTGCCAGCAAGGAGTTGAACACCGGGGAGCTGTTTTTT
few	.	TRBV28	14	TRBJ2-5	CASSLSRLGETQYF	TGTGCCAGCAGTTTAAGCAGGTTAGGGGAGACCCAGTACTTC
many	.	TRBV6-2/TRBV6-3	14	TRBJ2-2	CASTPHSVTGELFF	TGTGCCAGCACCCCACATTCCGTGACCGGGGAGCTGTTTTTT
many	TRBD2	TRBV7-9	16	TRBJ2-5	CASSPPVGLAGETQYF	TGTGCCAGCAGCCCCCCGGTCGGGCTAGCGGGAGAGACCCAGTACTTC
many	.	TRBV18	14	TRBJ2-7	CASSPSDRSYEQYF	TGTGCCAGCTCACCCTCCGACAGATCCTACGAGCAGTACTTC
many	.	TRBV20-1	13	TRBJ1-1	CSAPQGLNTEAFF	TGCAGTGCCCCACAGGGCCTCAACACTGAAGCTTTCTTT
.	.	TRBV6-1	15	TRBJ1-1	CASSEMYGARTEAFF	TGTGCCAGCAGTGAAATGTACGGGGCACGGACTGAAGCTTTCTTT
.	.	TRBV6-2/TRBV6-3	13	TRBJ2-7	CASTTASSYEQYF	TGTGCCAGCACTACGGCTTCCTCCTACGAGCAGTACTTC
many	.	TRBV6-2/TRBV6-3	13	TRBJ1-5	CASTFGVVQPQHF	TGTGCCAGCACTTTCGGTGTTGTTCAGCCCCAGCATTTT
many	.	TRBV5-1	12	TRBJ1-1	CASSKGDGEAFF	TGCGCCAGCAGCAAGGGGGACGGTGAAGCTTTCTTT
.	.	TRBV12-3/TRBV12-4	14	TRBJ2-7	CASSLAGQFDEQYF	TGTGCCAGCAGCTTAGCTGGGCAGTTTGACGAGCAGTACTTC
many	.	TRBV24-1	15	TRBJ2-6	CATSDSRSGANVLTF	TGTGCCACCAGTGATTCGAGGTCTGGGGCCAACGTCCTGACTTTC
.	TRBD1	TRBV7-2	15	TRBJ1-5	CASSSPGQAHQPQHF	TGTGCCAGCAGCTCCCCGGGACAGGCCCATCAGCCCCAGCATTTT
many	.	TRBV29-1	13	TRBJ1-5	CSVQLHSNQPQHF	TGCAGCGTTCAGTTGCACAGCAATCAGCCCCAGCATTTT
many	.	TRBV12-3/TRBV12-4	15	TRBJ2-4	CASSLSRGLHNLQYF	TGTGCCAGCAGCCTTTCGAGGGGACTCCACAACCTTCAGTACTTC
many	TRBD1	TRBV6-5	15	TRBJ2-2	CASSYIGGQGRELFF	TGTGCCAGCAGTTACATCGGCGGACAGGGCCGGGAGCTGTTTTTT
.	.	TRBV9	15	TRBJ1-1	CASSVTGMGNTEAFF	TGTGCCAGCAGCGTAACAGGGATGGGGAACACTGAAGCTTTCTTT
many	.	TRBV20-1	15	TRBJ2-7	CSAIPLRDTSYEQYF	TGCAGTGCTATTCCCTTAAGGGACACAAGCTACGAGCAGTACTTC
many	TRBD1	TRBV27	16	TRBJ1-1	CASSPRQGGFYTEAFF	TGTGCCAGCAGTCCCAGACAGGGTGGGTTCTACACTGAAGCTTTCTTT
many	.	TRBV19	12	TRBJ1-2	CASSMDSGGYTF	TGTGCCAGTAGTATGGACTCTGGCGGCTACACCTTC
many	.	TRBV19	13	TRBJ1-1	CASSYPRGAEAFF	TGTGCCAGTAGTTATCCACGGGGGGCGGAAGCTTTCTTT
many	.	TRBV29-1	12	TRBJ2-4	CSVAGRWGIQYF	TGCAGCGTTGCTGGCCGTTGGGGGATTCAGTACTTC
many	TRBD1	TRBV7-2	16	TRBJ1-2	CASSFVWTGGARGYTF	TGTGCCAGCAGCTTTGTATGGACAGGGGGCGCAAGGGGCTACACCTTC
.	TRBD1	TRBV12-3/TRBV12-4	14	TRBJ2-7	CASSFDRGVLEQYF	TGTGCCAGCAGTTTTGACAGGGGTGTCCTCGAGCAGTACTTC
.	TRBD1	TRBV6-1	15	TRBJ2-5	CASSEADRAQETQYF	TGTGCCAGCAGTGAGGCGGACAGGGCGCAAGAGACCCAGTACTTC
many	TRBD1	TRBV15	15	TRBJ2-4	CATSRDRDRGVIQYF	TGTGCCACCAGCAGGGACCGGGACAGGGGGGTCATTCAGTACTTC
many	TRBD2	TRBV12-3/TRBV12-4	13	TRBJ2-6	CASSLQRGNVLTF	TGTGCCAGCAGTTTACAGCGGGGGAACGTCCTGACTTTC
many	TRBD1	TRBV6-2/TRBV6-3	14	TRBJ1-5	CASSRQGLEQPQHF	TGTGCCAGCAGTCGACAGGGGTTAGAACAGCCCCAGCATTTT
many	.	TRBV12-3/TRBV12-4	13	TRBJ1-1	CASRPQVGAEAFF	TGTGCCAGCAGGCCCCAGGTCGGCGCTGAAGCTTTCTTT
many	TRBD1	TRBV15	14	TRBJ1-1	CATTRDRGNTEAFF	TGTGCCACCACCCGGGACAGGGGGAACACTGAAGCTTTCTTT
many	.	TRBV6-2/TRBV6-3	13	TRBJ2-5	CASSRLPQETQYF	TGTGCCAGCAGCCGCCTCCCGCAAGAGACCCAGTACTTC
many	.	TRBV11-2	15	TRBJ1-3	CASSPEGRLGNTIYF	TGTGCCAGCAGCCCCGAGGGGCGGCTCGGAAACACCATATATTTT
many	TRBD1	TRBV4-3	15	TRBJ1-2	CASSRGDSLNYGYTF	TGCGCCAGCAGCCGAGGGGACAGCTTAAACTATGGCTACACCTTC